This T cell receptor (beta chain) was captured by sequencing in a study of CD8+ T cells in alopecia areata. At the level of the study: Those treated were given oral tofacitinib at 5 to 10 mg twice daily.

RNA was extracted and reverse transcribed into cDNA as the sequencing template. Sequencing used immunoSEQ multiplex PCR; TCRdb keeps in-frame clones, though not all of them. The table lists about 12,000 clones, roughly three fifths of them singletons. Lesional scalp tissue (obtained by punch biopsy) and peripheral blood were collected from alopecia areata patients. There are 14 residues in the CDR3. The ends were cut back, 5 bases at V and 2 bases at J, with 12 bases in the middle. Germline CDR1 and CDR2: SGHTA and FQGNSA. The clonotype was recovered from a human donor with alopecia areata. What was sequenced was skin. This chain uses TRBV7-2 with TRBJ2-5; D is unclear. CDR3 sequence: CASSPHSLQETQYF. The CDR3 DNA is TGTGCCAGCAGCCCTCACAGCTTACAAGAGACCCAGTACTTC.